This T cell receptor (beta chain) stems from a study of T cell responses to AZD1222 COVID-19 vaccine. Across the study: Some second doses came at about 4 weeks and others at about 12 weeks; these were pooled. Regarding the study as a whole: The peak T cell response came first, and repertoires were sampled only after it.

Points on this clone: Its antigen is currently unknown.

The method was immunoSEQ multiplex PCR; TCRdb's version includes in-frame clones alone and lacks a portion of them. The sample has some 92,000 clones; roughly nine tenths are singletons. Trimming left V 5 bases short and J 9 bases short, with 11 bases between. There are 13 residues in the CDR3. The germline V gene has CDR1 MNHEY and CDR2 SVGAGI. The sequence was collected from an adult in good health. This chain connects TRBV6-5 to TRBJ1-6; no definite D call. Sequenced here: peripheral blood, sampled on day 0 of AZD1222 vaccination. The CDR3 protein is CASSPPTGSPLHF. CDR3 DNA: TGTGCCAGCAGTCCCCCAACGGGTTCACCCCTCCACTTT.